Sequencing of this T cell receptor (beta chain) was carried out in a study of cytomegalovirus exposure and HLA in healthy donors. Overall study context: An early data release held 80 million or so unique TCRs from HLA-typed donors.

PCR employed 60 Vbeta and 13 Jbeta primers. Using immunoSEQ multiplex PCR, the repertoire was profiled, and TCRdb retains in-frame clones only, with some absent. The data show around 180,000 clones, over 60% seen once. Study results and limitations: For most subjects, TCR beta sequences were reported to predict HLA-A and HLA-B alleles with accuracy. Apparent HLA restriction characterized most CMV-associated TCR beta chains in a later analysis.

To note about this clone: The antigen is unknown.

The clonotype was recovered from a man aged 35-49 years in good health and CMV-seronegative. Sequencing input: PBMCs.

CDR3 coding DNA: TGTGCCTGGAGTGGAGGGTCGGGAGGGAACTCCTACAATGAGCAGTTCTTC. Encoded protein: CAWSGGSGGNSYNEQFF. This chain joins TRBV30 and TRBJ2-1; 8 bases agree with TRBD2. Per germline, CDR1 GTSNPN and CDR2 SVGIG (reference sequence). This CDR3 is 17 amino acids long. V gave up 1 base and J gave up 0 bases; unmatched junction bases: 8.